The source of this T cell receptor beta chain is a study of CD8 T cell repertoires and HIV-1 epitope variants. Only in-frame clones appear in the TCRdb table, and some are missing; sequencing was by immunoSEQ multiplex PCR. This table holds several thousand clones, about 70% found once. Germline loops: CDR1 MDHEN, CDR2 SYDVKM. V lost 5 bases and J lost 0, with 11 bases in between. This CDR3 is built from 14 residues. Details on this clone: The target antigen is unknown.

The TCR comes from a male donor with HIV. The chain joins TRBV28 to TRBJ2-7, with no clear D. The material sequenced was cultured CD8+ T cells derived from PBMCs. The CDR3 DNA sequence: TGTGCCAGCAGTCTTCTCTTGATCTCCTACGAGCAGTACTTC. Translated: CASSLLLISYEQYF.